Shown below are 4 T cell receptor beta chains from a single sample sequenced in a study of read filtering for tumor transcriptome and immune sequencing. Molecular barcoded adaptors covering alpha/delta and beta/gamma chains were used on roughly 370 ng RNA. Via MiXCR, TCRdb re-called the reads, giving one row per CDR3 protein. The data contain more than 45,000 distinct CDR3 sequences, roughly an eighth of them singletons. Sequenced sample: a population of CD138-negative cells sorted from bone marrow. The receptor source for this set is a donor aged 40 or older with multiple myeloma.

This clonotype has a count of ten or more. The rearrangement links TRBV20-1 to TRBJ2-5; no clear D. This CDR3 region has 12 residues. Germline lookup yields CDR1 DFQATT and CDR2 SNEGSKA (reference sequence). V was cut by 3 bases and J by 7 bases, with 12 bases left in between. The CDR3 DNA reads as TGCAGTGCTAGGCCCTCTTTGGGGACCCAGTACTTC. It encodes CSARPSLGTQYF.

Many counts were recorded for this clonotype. The CDR3 sequence: CASSLGRGGNEQFF. In DNA, the CDR3 is TGCGCCAGCAGCTTGGGCCGGGGGGGGAATGAGCAGTTCTTC. The rearrangement links TRBV5-1 to TRBJ2-1, with TRBD2 matching 8 bases. The trim removed 0 bases at V and 7 bases at J, leaving 3 bases unmatched. This CDR3 has 14 amino acids. Germline V gene lookup returns CDR1 SGHRS and CDR2 YFSETQ.

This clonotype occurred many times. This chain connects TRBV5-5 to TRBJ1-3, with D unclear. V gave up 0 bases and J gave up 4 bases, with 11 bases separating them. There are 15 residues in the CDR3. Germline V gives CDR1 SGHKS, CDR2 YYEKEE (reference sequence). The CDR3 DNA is TGTGCCAGCAGCTTGGACAGACCTCCCGGAAACACCATATATTTT. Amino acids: CASSLDRPPGNTIYF.

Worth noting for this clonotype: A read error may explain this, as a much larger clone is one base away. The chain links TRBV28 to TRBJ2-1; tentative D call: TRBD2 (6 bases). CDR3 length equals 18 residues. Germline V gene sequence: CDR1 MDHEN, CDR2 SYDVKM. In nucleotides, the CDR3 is TGTGCCAGCACCCTCGCCCAAACATTCAGCGGGCCCTACAATGGGCAGTTCTTC. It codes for CASTLAQTFSGPYNGQFF. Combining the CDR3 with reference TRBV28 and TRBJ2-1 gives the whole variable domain DVKVTQSSRYLVKRTGEKVFLECVQDMDHENMFWYRQDPGLGLRLIYFSYDVKMKEKGDIPEGYSVSREKKERFSLILESASTNQTSMYLCASTLAQTFSGPYNGQFFGPGTRLTVL.